Listed here are 10 T cell receptor beta chains from one sample, sequenced in a study of response to subunit inactivated influenza vaccine. TCRdb fed the RT-PCR reads into MiXCR, producing one record per CDR3 protein. The table shows 500,000 or so distinct CDR3 sequences, with 16% occurring only once. The sample in question was CD4+ T cells sorted from PBMCs, obtained around 25 months after vaccination. The source is a man between 50 and 75 years old who received an inactivated influenza vaccine.

Points on this clonotype: One junction end does not reproduce the germline sequence, and a read error may be involved. The chain uses TRBV7-2 and TRBJ1-1, with D possibly matching TRBD1 (5 bases). This CDR3 has 14 residues. Germline V CDR1 and CDR2: SGHTA, FQGNSA. CDR3 sequence reads: CASSLRQLNTEPFF. The CDR3 DNA reads as TGTGCCAGCAGCTTAAGACAGCTGAACACTGAACCTTTCTTT.

The V call is TRBV20-1, the J call TRBJ2-1; TRBD2 matches 9 bases. CDR1 is DFQATT, CDR2 SNEGSKA, per germline (reference sequence). The CDR3 totals 15 residues. J gave up 3 bases and V 1 base, and 4 bases lay outside the gene matches. The CDR3 sequence: CSARVSGSHYNEQFF. The CDR3 nucleotides read TGCAGTGCTAGAGTTAGCGGGAGTCACTACAATGAGCAGTTCTTC.

The V gene is TRBV5-1, the J gene TRBJ2-5; 10 bases fit TRBD2. The J segment lost 5 bases and the V segment lost 4 bases, leaving 8 bases of the junction unmatched. This CDR3 is 15 amino acids long. CDR1 and CDR2 from the germline V gene are SGHRS and YFSETQ. The CDR3, as DNA: TGCGCCAGCAGCACCTCTAGCGGGAGCGGGGAGACCCAGTACTTC. Its protein is CASSTSSGSGETQYF.

This clonotype was observed a few times. The gene calls are TRBV18 and TRBJ2-1; the match to TRBD2 covers 11 bases. V dropped 0 bases and J dropped 7; count of bases not matched to a gene: 8. The CDR3 runs 17 residues. The germline CDR1 and CDR2 sequences are KGHSH and LQKENI. The CDR3 DNA reads as TGTGCCAGCTCACCACCCAAAATAGCGGGAGGGGTAAATGAGCAGTTCTTC. It yields the protein CASSPPKIAGGVNEQFF.

Only a few counts were recorded for this clonotype. The gene calls are TRBV2 and TRBJ2-2, with 12 nucleotides matching TRBD1. CDR3 length: 18 residues. V dropped 0 bases and J dropped 5; count of bases not matched to a gene: 7. Germline CDR1 reads SNHLY; CDR2 reads FYNNEI. CDR3 region: CASSEAPGTGGRTGELFF. In DNA form, the CDR3 reads TGTGCCAGCAGTGAAGCGCCCGGGACAGGGGGCCGTACCGGGGAGCTGTTTTTT.

This clonotype has only a few counts. The chain recombines TRBV29-1 with TRBJ1-2; 8 bases are a match to TRBD1. CDR3 length equals 12 residues. J was trimmed by 8 bases and V by 1 base; bases with no gene match: 3. The germline gives CDR1 SQVTM, CDR2 ANQGSEA. Written as DNA, the CDR3 is TGCAGCGTTGAAGTAGGGACAGGCGGCTACACCTTC. This encodes CSVEVGTGGYTF.

The gene calls are TRBV28 and TRBJ1-2; D gene unclear. Germline CDR1 is MDHEN and CDR2 is SYDVKM. V was shortened by 10 bases and J by 4 bases, with 10 bases between the two germline ends. This CDR3 has 11 amino acids. The CDR3 nucleotides are TGTGCCATCCGCGAGGTCTATGGCTACACCTTC. It translates to CAIREVYGYTF.

This clonotype was recorded a few times. The chain couples TRBV3-1 to TRBJ2-7; 7 positions match TRBD2. V shed 4 bases and J 0 bases; nucleotides not matched to a gene: 12. The germline V gene encodes CDR1 LGHDT and CDR2 YNNKEL (reference sequence). The CDR3 has 17 residues. The CDR3 protein is CASSLGSSGYTSYEQYF. The CDR3 bases are TGTGCCAGCAGCCTTGGTTCTAGCGGATACACCTCCTACGAGCAGTACTTC.

This clonotype was seen more than once but under ten times. V is TRBV6-2 or TRBV6-3 and J is TRBJ2-3; no definite D call. CDR3 length: 13 residues. Germline CDR1 reads MNHEY; CDR2 reads SVGEGT. With 6 bases removed from V and 0 bases from J, the gap between germline ends came to 7 bases. The CDR3 loop reads CASSPDSTDTQYF. The CDR3 DNA follows: TGTGCCAGCAGCCCGGACAGCACAGATACGCAGTATTTT.

The V and J genes are TRBV15 and TRBJ1-2; D unresolved. Germline lookup yields CDR1 LNHNV and CDR2 YYDKDF (reference sequence). V gave up 1 base and J gave up 7 bases, with 10 bases separating them. The CDR3 consists of 13 residues. This chain's CDR3 is CATSRGLIGGYTF. The CDR3 nucleotides are TGTGCCACCAGCAGAGGCCTTATTGGTGGCTACACCTTC.